One and the same sample provided the 2 T cell receptor beta chains below, sequenced in a study of human T cells and chemical hapten exposure (dated by TCRdb to about 2021). The library relied on RACE. Instrument on record: NextSeq 500. TCRdb passed the public sequencing reads through fastp at Q25 and MiXCR, retaining productive beta sequences. Rows matching on CDR3 protein sequence are summarized as one entry with the most common DNA and genes. In this sample the table shows approximately 80,000 distinct CDR3 sequences, 11% of which occur a single time. Clones ranked in the top ten supply about 4% of the sample. The intended sense of this specimen's time point label: patch test 3, about 24 weeks after DPC sensitization. The treatment or condition label corresponds to: therapeutic diphenylcyclopropenone sensitization with weekly scalp DPC. Specimen: whole blood, collected in connection with sensitization to the hapten diphenylcyclopropenone (DPC). Receptor source: a woman aged 45-60 years with alopecia areata. Some clones in this sample may be carry-over from other donors' samples.

This clonotype occurred many times. The chain recombines TRBV24-1 with TRBJ2-5; a possible D gene is TRBD2 (5 bases). From germline, CDR1 is KGHDR and CDR2 SFDVKD. The ends were cut back, 7 bases at V and 4 bases at J, with 12 bases in the middle. This CDR3 contains 13 residues. The CDR3 loop reads CATRSGAAETQYF. The CDR3 DNA follows: TGTGCCACCAGGAGCGGAGCAGCAGAGACCCAGTACTTC.

This clonotype was counted at least ten times. The CDR3 here is CASSLARGSTDTQYF. As DNA, the CDR3 is TGTGCCAGCAGCTTAGCCCGGGGATCCACAGATACGCAGTATTTT. The genes are TRBV7-2 and TRBJ2-3; TRBD2 is a possible D gene (5 bases). Trimming stripped 0 bases from V and 2 bases from J, with 9 bases between. This CDR3 contains 15 residues. Germline loops: CDR1 SGHTA, CDR2 FQGNSA.